This T cell receptor (beta chain) stems from a study of blood T cell repertoires in COVID-19. Study overall: The United States, Italy and Spain provided the acute and convalescent COVID-19 samples. In each case, the material was cDNA or gDNA derived from T cells, B-cell-depleted T cells, or PBMCs.

Per the original data handling: Nucleated cell number was recorded as an estimate derived from reference gene primer amplification. The assay was immunoSEQ multiplex PCR, and TCRdb's table has in-frame clones only and misses some. V and J calls plus clone size are reproduced from that table; the DNA served to infer D and trimming. The repertoire has approximately 190,000 clones, around 80% of them found once; the top ten carry about 6.9%. The CDR3 spans 16 residues. Trimming left V 0 bases short and J 2 bases short, with 12 bases between. From germline, CDR1 is MRHNA and CDR2 SNTAGT. The source of this sequence is a man between 60 and 75 years old with acute or convalescent COVID-19. The chain links TRBV6-4 to TRBJ2-3, with D possibly matching TRBD2 (5 bases). Material for sequencing was peripheral blood. The CDR3 spells CASSDSRALFTDTQYF. CDR3 DNA sequence: TGTGCCAGCAGTGACTCGCGGGCTTTATTCACAGATACGCAGTATTTT.